Below are 29 T cell receptor beta chains sequenced from a single sample in a study of a mutant IDH1 vaccine in newly diagnosed glioma. Time point noted: week 5, during vaccination. The vaccine gave 300 ug of a 20-mer mutant IDH1 peptide subcutaneously per dose. The antigens for these receptors are not known. Using immunoSEQ multiplex PCR, the repertoire was profiled, and TCRdb retains in-frame clones only, with some absent. The repertoire holds tens of thousands of clones, with approximately 82% as singletons. Here the sequenced sample was PBMCs, taken from a glioma patient whose treatment included an IDH1 peptide vaccine. All receptors come from a young woman with glioma. Some clones in this sample may be carry-over from other donors' samples.

This sequence joins TRBV7-2 and TRBJ1-3; the D is unclear. Between the trimmed V and J ends, which lost 3 bases and 2 bases, there was a span of 5 bases. CDR3 size: 13 residues. Germline assignment: CDR1 SGHTA and CDR2 FQGNSA. The DNA of the CDR3 is TGTGCCAGCAGCTTGGGAGCTGGAAACACCATATATTTT. Amino acid sequence: CASSLGAGNTIYF.

This clone showed up just a few times. The CDR3 DNA reads TGTGCCAGCAGTGATTGGGGGGGAACTGAAGCTTTCTTT. It is translated as CASSDWGGTEAFF. The chain joins TRBV6-1 to TRBJ1-1; D may be TRBD1 (5 bases). The CDR3 is 13 amino acids. Germline lookup yields CDR1 MNHNS and CDR2 SASEGT. The V end lost 3 bases, the J end lost 5 bases, and 10 bases lay between the germline ends.

V gene TRBV6-5 combines with J gene TRBJ1-3; the D gene is possibly TRBD1 (5 bases). V dropped 3 bases and J dropped 6 bases, with 12 bases sitting between them. The CDR3 has 14 amino acids. Germline V CDR1 and CDR2: MNHEY, SVGAGI. CDR3 region: CASSYRQGENTIYF. Here the CDR3 DNA reads TGTGCCAGCAGTTATCGTCAGGGCGAAAACACCATATATTTT.

The chain joins TRBV6-5 to TRBJ1-2, with a tentative D call TRBD1 (5 bases). Germline V gene lookup returns CDR1 MNHEY and CDR2 SVGAGI. The CDR3 is 15 residues long. The V and J ends lost 6 bases and 0 bases respectively, with 14 bases between them. The CDR3 DNA reads TGTGCCAGCAGCCGCGCCAGGGTAGCTAACTATGGCTACACCTTC. Protein product: CASSRARVANYGYTF.

This rearrangement joins TRBV5-6 to TRBJ2-1; 11 bases line up with TRBD2. Looked up from germline, CDR1 is SGHDT and CDR2 is YYEEEE. V was pared by 7 bases and J by 7 bases, with 13 bases of the junction left unmatched. The CDR3 sequence is 16 residues long. This CDR3 reads CASSPGASGGSNEQFF. The CDR3 DNA follows: TGTGCCAGCTCGCCGGGGGCTAGCGGGGGGTCAAATGAGCAGTTCTTC.

J is TRBJ1-5 and V is TRBV6-4; D is possibly TRBD1 (5 bases). This CDR3 is built from 20 residues. Trimming took off 0 bases at V and 12 bases at J, with 33 bases between the two ends. Germline values: CDR1 MRHNA, CDR2 SNTAGT. The CDR3 protein is CASSDSAVFMGPNQPQSQHF. In DNA form, the CDR3 reads TGTGCCAGCAGTGACTCGGCGGTTTTCATGGGGCCTAATCAGCCCCAGAGCCAGCATTTT.

This rearrangement joins TRBV6-5 to TRBJ1-2, with 10 bases matching TRBD1. Germline V gene data show CDR1 as MNHEY and CDR2 as SVGAGI. This CDR3 is built from 15 residues. J lost 4 bases, V lost 6 bases, and 8 bases had no gene match. Here the CDR3 reads CASSWGQGSPYGYTF. CDR3 bases: TGTGCCAGCAGCTGGGGACAGGGGAGTCCCTATGGCTACACCTTC.

This chain joins TRBV5-6 and TRBJ1-2, with TRBD1 matching over 10 bases. CDR1 is SGHDT, CDR2 YYEEEE, per germline. The CDR3 loop spans 15 amino acids. Losses at the gene ends were 1 base for V and 5 bases for J; bases not matched to a gene: 5. In nucleotides, the CDR3 is TGTGCCAGCAGCTTGCGGGGGACAGGGGAATATGGCTACACCTTC. This sequence encodes CASSLRGTGEYGYTF.

The chain is built from TRBV29-1 and TRBJ1-3, with unresolved D. Deletions cut 6 bases from V and 1 base from J, with 13 bases between. Germline lookup yields CDR1 SQVTM and CDR2 ANQGSEA. The CDR3 has 14 residues. CDR3 in DNA: TGCAGCGTCTCCCGATGGGAGTCTGGAAACACCATATATTTT. Residues: CSVSRWESGNTIYF.

The chain carries TRBV7-2 and TRBJ1-6; D remains unclear. Germline V lookup: CDR1 SGHTA, CDR2 FQGNSA. The ends were cut back, 6 bases at V and 10 bases at J, with 10 bases in the middle. This CDR3 spans 12 amino acids. The CDR3 sequence is CASSGVGSPLHF. CDR3 DNA: TGTGCCAGCAGTGGGGTAGGGTCACCCCTCCACTTT. The variable domain in full, with the rest retrieved from reference TRBV7-2 and TRBJ1-6, is GAGVSQSPSNKVTEKGKDVELRCDPISGHTALYWYRQSLGQGLEFLIYFQGNSAPDKSGLPSDRFSAERTGGSVSTLTIQRTQQEDSAVYLCASSGVGSPLHFGNGTRLTVT.

V gene TRBV5-1 combines with J gene TRBJ1-5; D unresolved. The germline V and J ends were trimmed by 0 bases and 0 bases, with 10 bases remaining between them. This CDR3 region has 16 residues. The germline V gene has CDR1 SGHRS and CDR2 YFSETQ. CDR3 nucleotide sequence: TGCGCCAGCAGCTTGGACCCGAGTGGTAGCAATCAGCCCCAGCATTTT. Translating gives CASSLDPSGSNQPQHF. Supplemented by reference TRBV5-1 and TRBJ1-5, the full variable domain reads KAGVTQTPRYLIKTRGQQVTLSCSPISGHRSVSWYQQTPGQGLQFLFEYFSETQRNKGNFPGRFSGRQFSNSRSEMNVSTLELGDSALYLCASSLDPSGSNQPQHFGDGTRLSIL.

This chain connects TRBV27 to TRBJ2-7; no reliable D call. The CDR3 length is 14 residues. V dropped 3 bases and J dropped 0 bases, with 9 bases sitting between them. Per germline, CDR1 MNHEY and CDR2 SMNVEV (reference sequence). DNA of the CDR3: TGTGCCAGCAGTTTCGGGCCTTACTCCTACGAGCAGTACTTC. This gives the protein CASSFGPYSYEQYF.

The J gene is TRBJ2-7, the V gene TRBV5-4, with D hard to call. V was shortened by 0 bases and J by 5 bases, with 12 bases between the two germline ends. The CDR3 consists of 14 residues. CDR1 is SGHNT and CDR2 is YYREEE in the germline V gene (reference sequence). CDR3 sequence: CASSLGASAHEQYF. The CDR3 DNA reads TGTGCCAGCAGCTTGGGGGCCAGTGCCCACGAGCAGTACTTC.

This chain joins TRBV6-5 and TRBJ1-2, with a possible D match to TRBD1 (5 bases). The CDR3 spans 12 residues. With 8 bases removed from V and 8 bases from J, the gap between germline ends came to 15 bases. Per germline, CDR1 MNHEY and CDR2 SVGAGI. The CDR3 sequence: CASSRVKGGYTF. In nucleotides, the CDR3 is TGTGCCAGCTCCCGGGTGAAGGGGGGCTACACCTTC.

The gene calls are TRBV7-9 and TRBJ2-7, with 7 bases matching TRBD1. The V gene's germline CDR1 is SEHNR and CDR2 FQNEAQ (reference sequence). With V trimmed by 5 bases and J by 3 bases, 4 bases remained unmatched. This CDR3 spans 13 amino acids. The CDR3 sequence: CASSETGNYEQYF. The CDR3 DNA follows: TGTGCCAGCAGCGAGACAGGGAACTACGAGCAGTACTTC.

This clone appeared a single time. The rearrangement uses TRBV28 and TRBJ1-3; D is possibly TRBD1 (6 bases). Germline V CDR1 and CDR2: MDHEN, SYDVKM. The V and J ends lost 6 bases and 0 bases respectively, with 18 bases between them. This CDR3 has 17 amino acids. CDR3 sequence reads: CASSTRGVRPSGNTIYF. The DNA for the CDR3 is TGTGCCAGCAGCACGAGGGGGGTCCGGCCCTCTGGAAACACCATATATTTT. The full variable domain, in which reference TRBV28 and TRBJ1-3 provide the parts outside the CDR3, is DVKVTQSSRYLVKRTGEKVFLECVQDMDHENMFWYRQDPGLGLRLIYFSYDVKMKEKGDIPEGYSVSREKKERFSLILESASTNQTSMYLCASSTRGVRPSGNTIYFGEGSWLTVV.

The V call is TRBV7-6, the J call TRBJ1-5; D gene unclear. This CDR3 has 15 residues. V was clipped by 1 base and J by 6 bases, with 13 bases between them. Germline assignment: CDR1 SGHVS and CDR2 FNYEAQ. DNA of the CDR3: TGTGCCAGCAGCTTAGGTGGAGGAGTCGGTCAGCCCCAGCATTTT. Translated: CASSLGGGVGQPQHF.

This clone was detected a few times. This chain connects TRBV5-6 to TRBJ1-1; possible D gene TRBD1, 5 bases. CDR1 and CDR2 from the germline V gene are SGHDT and YYEEEE. The germline V and J ends were trimmed by 10 bases and 1 base, with 11 bases remaining between them. This CDR3 contains 12 residues. CDR3 loop: CASRQRNTEAFF. CDR3 bases: TGTGCCTCCCGACAGCGGAACACTGAAGCTTTCTTT.

This CDR3 is CASSEDIAGFGKNEQYF. In nucleotides, the CDR3 is TGCGCCAGCAGTGAGGACATAGCGGGGTTTGGTAAGAACGAGCAGTACTTC. The genes are TRBV10-1 and TRBJ2-7; TRBD2 matches 8 bases. The length of the CDR3 is 17 residues. CDR1 and CDR2 from the germline V gene are WNHNN and SYGVQD (reference sequence). With V trimmed by 2 bases and J by 5 bases, 14 bases remained unmatched.

This clone was detected a few times. The chain combines TRBV30 with TRBJ1-4; TRBD1 is a possible D gene (6 bases). This CDR3 comprises 14 residues. V lost 4 bases, J lost 5 bases, and 14 bases lay in between. Germline CDR1 and CDR2: GTSNPN and SVGIG (reference sequence). The CDR3 loop is CAWNTGFLNEKLFF. The CDR3 DNA sequence: TGTGCCTGGAATACAGGGTTTCTCAATGAAAAACTGTTTTTT.

This clone has just one count. CDR3 sequence: CASSETVFSGNTIYF. CDR3 coding DNA: TGTGCCAGCAGTGAAACAGTTTTCTCTGGAAACACCATATATTTT. J is TRBJ1-3 and V is TRBV6-1; D gene unclear. The CDR3 length is 15 residues. The V end was cut by 2 bases, the J end by 0 bases, with 8 bases between. CDR1 and CDR2 (germline): MNHNS, SASEGT.

The V call is TRBV7-2, the J call TRBJ2-7; D remains unclear. CDR1 and CDR2 from the germline V gene are SGHTA and FQGNSA. The CDR3 spans 14 residues. Trimming took 0 bases from V and 1 from J, leaving 7 bases between them. As DNA, the CDR3 is TGTGCCAGCAGCTTAGCGCGTAGGTCCTACGAGCAGTACTTC. Translation gives CASSLARRSYEQYF.

CDR3 sequence: CASSSLRGEGHSPLHF. As DNA, the CDR3 is TGTGCCAGCAGCTCTCTTCGGGGAGAAGGGCATTCACCCCTCCACTTT. This rearrangement joins TRBV7-2 to TRBJ1-6; D is undetermined. The V gene's germline CDR1 is SGHTA and CDR2 FQGNSA. The V end was cut by 4 bases, the J end by 8 bases, with 18 bases between. The CDR3 spans 16 residues.

The chain has TRBV5-4 and TRBJ2-7; the D is unclear. The germline gives CDR1 SGHNT, CDR2 YYREEE (reference sequence). The CDR3 extends over 13 amino acids. V was shortened by 4 bases and J by 2 bases, with 10 bases between the two germline ends. The CDR3 nucleotides read TGTGCCAGCAGCGTGACAAGGACCTACGAGCAGTACTTC. Residues: CASSVTRTYEQYF.

The rearrangement joins TRBV18 to TRBJ2-3; TRBD2 might be the D (6 bases). Between the trimmed V and J ends, which lost 4 bases and 1 base, there was a span of 12 bases. Germline values: CDR1 KGHSH, CDR2 LQKENI. CDR3 length equals 15 residues. CDR3 sequence: CASSLGTSGTDTQYF. The DNA for the CDR3 is TGTGCCAGCTCACTCGGGACTTCAGGCACAGATACGCAGTATTTT.

J is TRBJ1-1 and V is TRBV7-9; tentatively, D is TRBD1 (6 bases). CDR1 is SEHNR and CDR2 is FQNEAQ in the germline V gene (reference sequence). The CDR3 sequence is 14 residues long. V dropped 4 bases and J dropped 3 bases, with 12 bases sitting between them. The CDR3 loop is CASSSGTHHTEAFF. CDR3 coding DNA: TGTGCCAGCAGCTCCGGGACACATCACACTGAAGCTTTCTTT.

The chain joins TRBV4-1 to TRBJ2-1, with D unclear. Germline V lookup: CDR1 MGHRA, CDR2 YSYEKL. The CDR3 extends over 15 amino acids. V was pared by 4 bases and J by 10 bases, with 20 bases between. The CDR3 region is CASSLSRRPNQEQFF. The CDR3 bases are TGCGCCAGCAGCCTATCCCGACGTCCCAACCAGGAGCAGTTCTTC.

Written as DNA, the CDR3 is TGTGCCAGCAGCCAAGCGTGGCAGGGCTCCTACGAGCAGTACTTC. This translates into CASSQAWQGSYEQYF. The chain has TRBV4-2 and TRBJ2-7; maybe TRBD1 (5 bases). From germline, CDR1 is LGHNA and CDR2 YNFKEQ. Trimming stripped 1 base from V and 0 bases from J, with 10 bases between. CDR3 size: 15 residues.

CDR3 bases: TGTGCCAGCAGCGAAGGGGTTGGGGGCGCTAATGAAAAACTGTTTTTT. Protein sequence: CASSEGVGGANEKLFF. The V gene is TRBV7-3, the J gene TRBJ1-4, with a possible D match to TRBD1 (6 bases). Germline assignment: CDR1 SGHTA and CDR2 FQGTGA. V dropped 5 bases and J dropped 3 bases, with 16 bases sitting between them. The CDR3 is 16 residues long.